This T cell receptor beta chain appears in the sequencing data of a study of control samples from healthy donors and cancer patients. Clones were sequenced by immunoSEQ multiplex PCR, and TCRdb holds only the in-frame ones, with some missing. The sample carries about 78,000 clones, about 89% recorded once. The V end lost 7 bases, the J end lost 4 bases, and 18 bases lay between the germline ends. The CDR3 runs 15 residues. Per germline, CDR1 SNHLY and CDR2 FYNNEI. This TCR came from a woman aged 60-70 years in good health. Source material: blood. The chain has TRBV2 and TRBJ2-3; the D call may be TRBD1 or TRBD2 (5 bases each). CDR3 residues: CASKGPERASDTQYF. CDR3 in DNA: TGTGCCAGCAAGGGACCAGAAAGAGCCTCAGATACGCAGTATTTT.